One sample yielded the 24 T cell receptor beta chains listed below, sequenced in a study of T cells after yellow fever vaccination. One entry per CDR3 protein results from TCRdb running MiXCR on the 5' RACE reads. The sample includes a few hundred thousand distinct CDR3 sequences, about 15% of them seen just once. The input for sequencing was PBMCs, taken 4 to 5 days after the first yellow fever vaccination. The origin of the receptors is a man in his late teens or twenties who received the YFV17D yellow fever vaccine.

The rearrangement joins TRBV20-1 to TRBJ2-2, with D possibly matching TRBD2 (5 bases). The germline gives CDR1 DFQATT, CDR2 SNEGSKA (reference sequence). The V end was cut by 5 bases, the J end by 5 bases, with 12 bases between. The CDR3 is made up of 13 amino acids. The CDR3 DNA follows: TGCAGTGCTTCCGACACGGGGACCGGGGAGCTGTTTTTT. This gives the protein CSASDTGTGELFF.

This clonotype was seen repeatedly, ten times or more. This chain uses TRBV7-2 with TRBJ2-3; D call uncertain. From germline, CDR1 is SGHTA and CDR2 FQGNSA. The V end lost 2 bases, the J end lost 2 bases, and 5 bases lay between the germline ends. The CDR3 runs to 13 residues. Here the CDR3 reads CASSLYVTDTQYF. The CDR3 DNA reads TGTGCCAGCAGCTTATACGTCACAGATACGCAGTATTTT.

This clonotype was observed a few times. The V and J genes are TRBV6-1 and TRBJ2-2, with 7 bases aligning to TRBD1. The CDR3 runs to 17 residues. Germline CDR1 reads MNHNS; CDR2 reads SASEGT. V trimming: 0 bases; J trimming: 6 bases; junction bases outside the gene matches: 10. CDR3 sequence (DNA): TGTGCCAGCAGTGAAGCGATGTGGCCAGGGGGTGCCGGGGAGCTGTTTTTT. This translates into CASSEAMWPGGAGELFF.

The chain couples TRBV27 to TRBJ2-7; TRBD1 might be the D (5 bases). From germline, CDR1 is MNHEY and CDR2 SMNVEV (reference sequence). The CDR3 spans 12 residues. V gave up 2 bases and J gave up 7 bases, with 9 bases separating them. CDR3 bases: TGTGCCAGCAGTTTAACCAGGGAAGAGCAGTACTTC. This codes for CASSLTREEQYF.

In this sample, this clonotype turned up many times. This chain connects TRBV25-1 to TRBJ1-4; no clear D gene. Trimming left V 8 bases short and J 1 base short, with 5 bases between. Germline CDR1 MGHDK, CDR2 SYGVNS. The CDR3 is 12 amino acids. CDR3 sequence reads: CASGGTNEKLFF. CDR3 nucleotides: TGTGCCAGCGGAGGAACTAATGAAAAACTGTTTTTT. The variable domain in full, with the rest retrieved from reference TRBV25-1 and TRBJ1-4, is EADIYQTPRYLVIGTGKKITLECSQTMGHDKMYWYQQDPGMELHLIHYSYGVNSTEKGDLSSESTVSRIRTEHFPLTLESARPSHTSQYLCASGGTNEKLFFGSGTQLSVL.

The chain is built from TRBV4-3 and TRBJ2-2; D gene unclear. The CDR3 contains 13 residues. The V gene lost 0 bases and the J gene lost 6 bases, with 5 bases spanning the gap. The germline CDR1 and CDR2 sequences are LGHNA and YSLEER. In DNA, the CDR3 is TGCGCCAGCAGCCAAGAAGTACCCGGGGAGCTGTTTTTT. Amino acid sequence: CASSQEVPGELFF.

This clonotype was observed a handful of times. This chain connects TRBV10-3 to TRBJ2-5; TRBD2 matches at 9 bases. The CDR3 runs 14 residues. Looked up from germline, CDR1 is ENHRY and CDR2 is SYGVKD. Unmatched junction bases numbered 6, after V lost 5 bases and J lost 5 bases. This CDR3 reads CAISTGLAGETQYF. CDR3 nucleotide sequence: TGTGCCATCAGTACGGGACTAGCAGGGGAGACCCAGTACTTC.

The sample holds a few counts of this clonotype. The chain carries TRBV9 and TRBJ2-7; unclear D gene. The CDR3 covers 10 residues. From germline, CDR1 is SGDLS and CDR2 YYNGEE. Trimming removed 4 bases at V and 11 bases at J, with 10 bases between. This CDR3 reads CASSSPRKYV. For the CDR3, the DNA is TGTGCCAGCAGCTCACCACGGAAGTACGTC.

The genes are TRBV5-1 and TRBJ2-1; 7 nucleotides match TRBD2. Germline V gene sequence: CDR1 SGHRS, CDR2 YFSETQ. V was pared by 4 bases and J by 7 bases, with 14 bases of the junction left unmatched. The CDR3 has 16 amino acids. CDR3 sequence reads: CASSLPRGGGLNEQFF. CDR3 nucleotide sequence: TGCGCCAGCAGCCTACCACGCGGGGGAGGCCTTAATGAGCAGTTCTTC.

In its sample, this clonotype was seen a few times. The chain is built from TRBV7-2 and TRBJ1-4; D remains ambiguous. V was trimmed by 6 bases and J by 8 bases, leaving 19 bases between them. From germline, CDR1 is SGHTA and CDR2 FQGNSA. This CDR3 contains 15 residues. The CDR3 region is CASSRRAPPGEKLFF. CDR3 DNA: TGTGCCAGCAGTCGGCGGGCACCCCCGGGGGAAAAACTGTTTTTT.

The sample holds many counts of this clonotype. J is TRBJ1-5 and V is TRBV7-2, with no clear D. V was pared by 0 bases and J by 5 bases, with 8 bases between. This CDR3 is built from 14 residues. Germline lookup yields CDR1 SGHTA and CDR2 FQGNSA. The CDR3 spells CASSLAGGDQPQHF. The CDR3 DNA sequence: TGTGCCAGCAGCTTAGCTGGTGGTGATCAGCCCCAGCATTTT.

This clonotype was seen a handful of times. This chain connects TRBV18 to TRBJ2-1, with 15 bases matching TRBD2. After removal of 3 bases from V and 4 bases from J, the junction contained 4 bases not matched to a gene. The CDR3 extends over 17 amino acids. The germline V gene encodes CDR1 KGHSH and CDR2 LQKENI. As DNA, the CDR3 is TGTGCCAGCTCACCCGGCGGGACTAGCGGGGGGTACAATGAGCAGTTCTTC. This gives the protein CASSPGGTSGGYNEQFF.

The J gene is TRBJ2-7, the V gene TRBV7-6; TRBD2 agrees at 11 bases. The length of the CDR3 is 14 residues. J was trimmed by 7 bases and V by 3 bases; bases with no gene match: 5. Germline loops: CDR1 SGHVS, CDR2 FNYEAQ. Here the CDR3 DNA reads TGTGCCAGCAGCTTTAGCGGGGGGGCCGATGAGCAGTACTTC. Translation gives CASSFSGGADEQYF.

CDR3 residues: CASSQDFSYSNQPQHF. The CDR3 DNA reads as TGCGCCAGCAGCCAAGATTTTAGTTATAGCAATCAGCCCCAGCATTTT. The chain uses TRBV4-3 and TRBJ1-5; no clear D gene. Trimming took 0 bases from V and 0 from J, leaving 9 bases between them. The CDR3 is made up of 16 amino acids. Germline V gene data show CDR1 as LGHNA and CDR2 as YSLEER.

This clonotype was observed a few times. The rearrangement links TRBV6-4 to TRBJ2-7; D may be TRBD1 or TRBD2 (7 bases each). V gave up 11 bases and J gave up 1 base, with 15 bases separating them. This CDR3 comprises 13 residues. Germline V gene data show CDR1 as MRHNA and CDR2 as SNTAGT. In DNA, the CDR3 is TGTGCCGGGAGGGACAGACCTTCCTACGAGCAGTACTTC. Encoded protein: CAGRDRPSYEQYF.

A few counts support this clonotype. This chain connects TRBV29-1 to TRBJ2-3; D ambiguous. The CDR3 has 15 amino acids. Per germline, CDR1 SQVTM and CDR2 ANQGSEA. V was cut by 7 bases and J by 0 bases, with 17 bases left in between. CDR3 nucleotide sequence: TGCAGCGACGCCCAAGTGGCAACTAGCACAGATACGCAGTATTTT. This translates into CSDAQVATSTDTQYF.

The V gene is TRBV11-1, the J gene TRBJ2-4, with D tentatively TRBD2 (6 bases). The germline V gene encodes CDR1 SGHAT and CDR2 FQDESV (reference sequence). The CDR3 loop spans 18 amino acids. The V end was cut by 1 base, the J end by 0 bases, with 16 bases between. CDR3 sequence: CASSLGIEKRVAKNIQYF. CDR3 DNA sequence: TGTGCCAGCAGCTTAGGGATCGAAAAGCGGGTAGCCAAAAACATTCAGTACTTC.

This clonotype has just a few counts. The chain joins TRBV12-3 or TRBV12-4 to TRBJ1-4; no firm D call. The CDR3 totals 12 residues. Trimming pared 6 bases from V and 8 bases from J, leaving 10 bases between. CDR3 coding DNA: TGTGCCAGCAGCGCGGGGAGGGAAAAACTGTTTTTT. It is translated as CASSAGREKLFF.

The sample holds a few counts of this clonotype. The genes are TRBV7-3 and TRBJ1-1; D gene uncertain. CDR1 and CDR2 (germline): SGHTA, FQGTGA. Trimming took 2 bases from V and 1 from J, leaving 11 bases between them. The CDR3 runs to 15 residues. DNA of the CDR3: TGTGCCAGCAGCTTATTGAGTGTCCCGAACACTGAAGCTTTCTTT. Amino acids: CASSLLSVPNTEAFF.

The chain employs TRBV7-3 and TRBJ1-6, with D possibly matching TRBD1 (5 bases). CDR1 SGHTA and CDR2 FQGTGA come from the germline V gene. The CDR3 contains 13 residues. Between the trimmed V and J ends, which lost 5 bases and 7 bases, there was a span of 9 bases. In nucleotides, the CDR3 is TGTGCCAGCAGCATGGGACGGAATTCACCCCTCCACTTT. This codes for CASSMGRNSPLHF.

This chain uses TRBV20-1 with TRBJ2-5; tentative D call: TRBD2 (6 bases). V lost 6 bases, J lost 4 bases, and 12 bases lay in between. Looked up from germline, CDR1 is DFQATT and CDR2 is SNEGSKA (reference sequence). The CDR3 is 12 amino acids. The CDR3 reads CSARLVPETQYF. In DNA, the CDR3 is TGCAGTGCCCGACTAGTCCCAGAGACCCAGTACTTC.

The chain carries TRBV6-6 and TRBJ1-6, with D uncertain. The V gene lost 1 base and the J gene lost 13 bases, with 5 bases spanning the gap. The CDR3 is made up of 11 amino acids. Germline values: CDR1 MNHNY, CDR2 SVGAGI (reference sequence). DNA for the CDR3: TGTGCCAGCAGTTACTATTTGCCCCTCCACTTT. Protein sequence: CASSYYLPLHF.

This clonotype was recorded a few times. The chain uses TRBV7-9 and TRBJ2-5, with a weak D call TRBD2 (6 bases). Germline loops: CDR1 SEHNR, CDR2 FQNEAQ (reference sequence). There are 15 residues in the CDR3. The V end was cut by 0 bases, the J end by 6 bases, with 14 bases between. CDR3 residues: CASSLARRERQTQYF. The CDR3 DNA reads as TGTGCCAGCAGCTTAGCCCGGCGGGAAAGGCAGACCCAGTACTTC.

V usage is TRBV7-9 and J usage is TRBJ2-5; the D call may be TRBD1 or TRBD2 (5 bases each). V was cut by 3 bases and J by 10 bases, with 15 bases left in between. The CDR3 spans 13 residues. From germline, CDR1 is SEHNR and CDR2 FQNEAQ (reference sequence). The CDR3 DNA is TGTGCCAGCAGCTTGGGCGAGAGAGGGGACCAGTACTTC. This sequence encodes CASSLGERGDQYF.